This passage covers 30 T cell receptor beta chains from one sample sequenced in a study of blood T cell repertoires in COVID-19. TCRdb keeps only in-frame clones here, not all; method: immunoSEQ multiplex PCR. The sample lists about 140,000 clones, around four fifths occurring once. Material for sequencing was PBMCs or T cells enriched from blood (not recorded which). Every receptor here comes from a woman in her thirties or forties who had recovered from COVID-19.

The table lists this clone with a few counts. The chain recombines TRBV7-3 with TRBJ2-3; a weak D match, TRBD2 (6 bases). Germline assignment: CDR1 SGHTA and CDR2 FQGTGA. The CDR3 spans 17 residues. Trimming took 5 bases from V and 2 from J, leaving 20 bases between them. CDR3 nucleotides: TGTGCCAGCAGCCCTTCTGGGGGAGGACTAATCACAGATACGCAGTATTTT. Encoded protein: CASSPSGGGLITDTQYF.

The rearrangement links TRBV5-1 to TRBJ1-1, with D possibly matching TRBD1 (6 bases). The V and J ends lost 3 bases and 0 bases respectively, with 15 bases between them. The CDR3 is made up of 16 amino acids. Germline lookup yields CDR1 SGHRS and CDR2 YFSETQ. The CDR3 region has the DNA TGCGCCAGCAGCTCGGGTCTTGGGACAATGAACACTGAAGCTTTCTTT. Translation: CASSSGLGTMNTEAFF.

The V gene is TRBV7-8, the J gene TRBJ2-7, with 9 bases aligning to TRBD2. CDR1 is SGHVS and CDR2 is FQNEAQ in the germline V gene. The CDR3 sequence is 14 residues long. The trim removed 2 bases at V and 3 bases at J, leaving 2 bases unmatched. The CDR3 DNA is TGTGCCAGCAGCTTACGGCGGGAGGGCTACGAGCAGTACTTC. This sequence encodes CASSLRREGYEQYF.

This chain links TRBV19 with TRBJ1-2; unclear D gene. Germline V gene sequence: CDR1 LNHDA, CDR2 SQIVND (reference sequence). The germline V and J ends were trimmed by 6 bases and 0 bases, with 11 bases remaining between them. This CDR3 region has 14 residues. The CDR3 sequence: CASSPTGTNYGYTF. DNA of the CDR3: TGTGCCAGTAGCCCGACGGGTACTAACTATGGCTACACCTTC.

V usage is TRBV9 and J usage is TRBJ1-2, with TRBD1 matching 7 bases. Germline CDR1 and CDR2: SGDLS and YYNGEE. The V gene end was trimmed by 4 bases and the J gene end by 4 bases; junction bases not matched to a gene: 7. This CDR3 has 14 amino acids. Here the CDR3 reads CASSPRDSGYGYTF. For the CDR3, the DNA is TGTGCCAGCAGCCCCCGGGACAGTGGCTATGGCTACACCTTC.

This clone was detected a few times. The V gene is TRBV19, the J gene TRBJ1-5, with no clear D. Deletions cut 5 bases from V and 4 bases from J, with 9 bases between. Germline V lookup: CDR1 LNHDA, CDR2 SQIVND (reference sequence). The CDR3 extends over 13 amino acids. The CDR3 loop reads CASSEVKNQPQHF. CDR3 nucleotides: TGTGCCAGTAGTGAGGTGAAGAATCAGCCCCAGCATTTT.

J is TRBJ1-2 and V is TRBV3-1 (or the pseudogene TRBV3-2); possibly TRBD1 for D (5 bases). With 0 bases removed from V and 3 bases from J, the gap between germline ends came to 8 bases. Germline values: CDR1 LGHDT, CDR2 YNNKEL (reference sequence). This CDR3 spans 14 amino acids. The CDR3 nucleotides read TGTGCCAGCAGCCAAGACAGGGCTGACTATGGCTACACCTTC. Encoded protein: CASSQDRADYGYTF.

The V call is TRBV9, the J call TRBJ1-6; TRBD1 is a possible D gene (5 bases). Trimming stripped 3 bases from V and 0 bases from J, with 13 bases between. The CDR3 is 17 amino acids. CDR1 SGDLS and CDR2 YYNGEE come from the germline V gene. Here the CDR3 DNA reads TGTGCCAGCAGCGGCGGGACGGGGAGCTCCTATAATTCACCCCTCCACTTT. Translation: CASSGGTGSSYNSPLHF.

Only one count was recorded for this clone. V usage is TRBV7-3 and J usage is TRBJ2-1; 9 positions agree with TRBD2. Germline assignment: CDR1 SGHTA and CDR2 FQGTGA. The CDR3 totals 16 residues. V lost 5 bases, J lost 5 bases, and 10 bases stayed unmatched. The CDR3 coding sequence is TGTGCCAGCAGCCCCACTATAGCGGGAGAGAACAATGAGCAGTTCTTC. It is translated as CASSPTIAGENNEQFF.

The genes are TRBV5-1 and TRBJ1-2; no firm D call. Trimming took 1 base from V and 6 from J, leaving 10 bases between them. This CDR3 is built from 13 residues. The germline V gene has CDR1 SGHRS and CDR2 YFSETQ. The CDR3 coding sequence is TGCGCCAGCAGCTTGACCGGGAGTGATGGCTACACCTTC. Amino acid sequence: CASSLTGSDGYTF. The entire variable domain, with the rest obtained from reference TRBV5-1 and TRBJ1-2, is as follows: KAGVTQTPRYLIKTRGQQVTLSCSPISGHRSVSWYQQTPGQGLQFLFEYFSETQRNKGNFPGRFSGRQFSNSRSEMNVSTLELGDSALYLCASSLTGSDGYTFGSGTRLTVV.

In its sample, this clone was seen once. The chain has TRBV6-5 and TRBJ2-3; TRBD2 might be the D (6 bases). This CDR3 region has 15 residues. V lost 5 bases and J lost 0, with 12 bases in between. Per germline, CDR1 MNHEY and CDR2 SVGAGI. CDR3 nucleotide sequence: TGTGCCAGCAGTAACCGGGACTTTAGCACAGATACGCAGTATTTT. It is translated as CASSNRDFSTDTQYF.

This clone turned up a few times. The gene calls are TRBV2 and TRBJ1-2, with a weak D call TRBD1 (5 bases). The CDR3 is made up of 14 amino acids. V lost 10 bases and J 4 bases, leaving 19 bases between the germline ends. The germline V gene encodes CDR1 SNHLY and CDR2 FYNNEI. CDR3 bases: TGTGCCACCCCCGGGGGGGTCGAGCTCTATGGCTACACCTTC. Translating it yields CATPGGVELYGYTF.

The chain carries TRBV24-1 and TRBJ2-1; 14 bases fit TRBD2. The ends lost 3 bases at V and 6 bases at J; junction bases unmatched: 9. This CDR3 has 18 amino acids. Germline V gene sequence: CDR1 KGHDR, CDR2 SFDVKD. The CDR3 DNA follows: TGTGCCACCAGTGATGGGACCGGGACTAGCGGGAGTCCCAATGAGCAGTTCTTC. Translated: CATSDGTGTSGSPNEQFF.

The chain joins TRBV7-8 to TRBJ2-3; TRBD2 matches 10 bases. CDR1 is SGHVS and CDR2 is FQNEAQ in the germline V gene. The CDR3 extends over 16 amino acids. J gave up 1 base and V 5 bases, and 6 bases lay outside the gene matches. The DNA of the CDR3 is TGTGCCAGCAGCCTGATTGGGACTAGCGGCACAGATACGCAGTATTTT. The encoded protein is CASSLIGTSGTDTQYF. Supplemented by reference TRBV7-8 and TRBJ2-3, the full variable domain reads GAGVSQSPRYKVAKRGQDVALRCDPISGHVSLFWYQQALGQGPEFLTYFQNEAQLDKSGLPSDRFFAERPEGSVSTLKIQRTQQEDSAVYLCASSLIGTSGTDTQYFGPGTRLTVL.

The rearrangement links TRBV11-2 to TRBJ2-3; D perhaps matches TRBD1 (5 bases). V was clipped by 1 base and J by 6 bases, with 14 bases between them. The length of the CDR3 is 15 residues. Germline lookup yields CDR1 SGHAT and CDR2 FQNNGV. For the CDR3, the DNA is TGTGCCAGCAGCTTAGTCCCCCAGGGTTCGGATACGCAGTATTTT. This sequence encodes CASSLVPQGSDTQYF.

The V and J genes are TRBV4-1 and TRBJ2-1, with a weak D call TRBD1 (6 bases). From germline, CDR1 is MGHRA and CDR2 YSYEKL. The CDR3 is made up of 14 amino acids. Trimming took off 8 bases at V and 4 bases at J, with 15 bases between the two ends. The CDR3 coding sequence is TGCGCCAGCCGTGGGACAAGAAGATACAATGAGCAGTTCTTC. This codes for CASRGTRRYNEQFF.

The rearrangement uses TRBV4-2 and TRBJ1-1; D gene uncertain. Germline values: CDR1 LGHNA, CDR2 YNFKEQ. Trimming removed 1 base from V and 8 bases from J, with 11 bases in between. The CDR3 loop spans 13 amino acids. CDR3 DNA sequence: TGTGCCAGCAGCCAAGCGGGGAGCGAGGAAGCTTTCTTT. This gives the protein CASSQAGSEEAFF.

This clone was counted only a few times. This chain joins TRBV11-2 and TRBJ2-6, with D unclear. The CDR3 runs to 16 residues. The V end was cut by 5 bases, the J end by 0 bases, with 11 bases between. Germline V gene sequence: CDR1 SGHAT, CDR2 FQNNGV. This CDR3 reads CASSASRSSGANVLTF. The CDR3 DNA follows: TGTGCCAGCAGCGCATCACGGAGCTCTGGGGCCAACGTCCTGACTTTC.

The chain has TRBV6-1 and TRBJ1-2; TRBD1 might be the D (5 bases). The V end was cut by 0 bases, the J end by 8 bases, with 13 bases between. Germline CDR1 and CDR2: MNHNS and SASEGT. The CDR3 totals 14 residues. The CDR3 reads CASSEATGGGGYTF. CDR3 sequence (DNA): TGTGCCAGCAGTGAAGCGACGGGGGGAGGCGGCTACACCTTC.

In its sample, this clone was seen once. V usage is TRBV7-6 and J usage is TRBJ1-2; the D gene is possibly TRBD1 (6 bases). The germline CDR1 and CDR2 sequences are SGHVS and FNYEAQ. The CDR3 is 15 residues long. V was cut by 5 bases and J by 5 bases, with 18 bases left in between. CDR3 bases: TGTGCCAGCAGCCTGACTCCGGGACAAGATTATGGCTACACCTTC. It specifies CASSLTPGQDYGYTF.

The chain joins TRBV27 to TRBJ2-7, with TRBD2 matching 7 bases. The CDR3 is made up of 16 amino acids. The V segment lost 0 bases and the J segment 2 bases; nucleotides outside the gene matches: 7. Looked up from germline, CDR1 is MNHEY and CDR2 is SMNVEV (reference sequence). In DNA, the CDR3 is TGTGCCAGCAGTTTATCTGGGCTAGCGGCGACCTACGAGCAGTACTTC. It specifies CASSLSGLAATYEQYF.

The chain carries TRBV15 and TRBJ2-7, with 8 bases fitting TRBD1. CDR3 length: 12 residues. CDR1 is LNHNV, CDR2 YYDKDF, per germline (reference sequence). V shed 8 bases and J 9 bases; nucleotides not matched to a gene: 9. The CDR3 region is CATSGTGKGQYF. As DNA, the CDR3 is TGTGCCACCTCCGGGACAGGCAAGGGGCAGTACTTC.

The genes are TRBV29-1 and TRBJ2-1; D call uncertain. Germline V gene data show CDR1 as SQVTM and CDR2 as ANQGSEA. The CDR3 consists of 12 residues. Trimming shortened V by 1 base and J by 9 bases, and 10 bases separated the two germline ends. CDR3 sequence: CSVEVTTGEQFF. CDR3 sequence (DNA): TGCAGCGTTGAAGTAACGACGGGTGAGCAGTTCTTC.

The genes are TRBV7-8 and TRBJ2-1; tentative D call: TRBD1 (6 bases). This CDR3 is 12 amino acids long. Trimming left V 4 bases short and J 8 bases short, with 9 bases between. The germline V gene encodes CDR1 SGHVS and CDR2 FQNEAQ. The CDR3 region is CASSSTGYEQFF. The CDR3 DNA follows: TGTGCCAGCAGCTCCACAGGGTATGAGCAGTTCTTC.

This chain connects TRBV21-1 to TRBJ2-1; TRBD2 is the table's D call and was not checked against the DNA. TRBV21-1 is a recognized pseudogene. The CDR3 consists of 17 residues. The CDR3 sequence: CASSPTPSSGSPNEQFF. CDR3 DNA sequence: TGTGCCAGCAGCCCCACCCCCTCTAGCGGGAGTCCCAACGAGCAGTTCTTC.

This clone was seen once. The V and J genes are TRBV4-1 and TRBJ2-1, with D possibly TRBD1 on 6 matching bases. Trimming shortened V by 4 bases and J by 2 bases, and 15 bases separated the two germline ends. CDR1 is MGHRA and CDR2 is YSYEKL in the germline V gene. The CDR3 is 16 amino acids. CDR3 loop: CASSRVHREPYNEQFF. DNA for the CDR3: TGCGCCAGCAGCCGCGTCCACAGGGAGCCCTACAATGAGCAGTTCTTC.

The chain is built from TRBV5-5 and TRBJ2-5; 8 bases match TRBD1. The V and J ends lost 6 bases and 5 bases, in that order; junction bases with no gene match: 9. The CDR3 contains 14 residues. Germline assignment: CDR1 SGHKS and CDR2 YYEKEE (reference sequence). CDR3 sequence (DNA): TGTGCCAGCAACGACGGGACAGGTGGGGAGACCCAGTACTTC. Residues: CASNDGTGGETQYF.

DNA of the CDR3: TGTGCCACTACATCGGAGGGGGCTTTCTTAGGGACCTACGAGCAGTACTTC. This encodes CATTSEGAFLGTYEQYF. The genes are TRBV10-3 and TRBJ2-7; possibly TRBD1 for D (7 bases). Trimming stripped 10 bases from V and 2 bases from J, with 27 bases between. The CDR3 covers 17 residues. From germline, CDR1 is ENHRY and CDR2 SYGVKD.

CDR3 nucleotides: TGTGCCAGCAGCGAAAGACACGGCTCTGGAAACACCATATATTTT. Protein: CASSERHGSGNTIYF. The chain joins TRBV3-1 (or the pseudogene TRBV3-2) to TRBJ1-3; D is undetermined. CDR1 is LGHDT and CDR2 is YNNKEL in the germline V gene (reference sequence). The V and J ends lost 5 bases and 0 bases respectively, with 11 bases between them. This CDR3 spans 15 amino acids.

The chain joins TRBV11-1 to TRBJ1-5, with D tentatively TRBD1 (5 bases). The ends were cut back, 1 base at V and 5 bases at J, with 12 bases in the middle. In germline, CDR1 is SGHAT, CDR2 FQDESV (reference sequence). The CDR3 runs 15 residues. CDR3 in amino acids: CASSLGRGRDQPQHF. CDR3 in DNA: TGTGCCAGCAGCTTAGGTAGGGGTAGAGATCAGCCCCAGCATTTT.